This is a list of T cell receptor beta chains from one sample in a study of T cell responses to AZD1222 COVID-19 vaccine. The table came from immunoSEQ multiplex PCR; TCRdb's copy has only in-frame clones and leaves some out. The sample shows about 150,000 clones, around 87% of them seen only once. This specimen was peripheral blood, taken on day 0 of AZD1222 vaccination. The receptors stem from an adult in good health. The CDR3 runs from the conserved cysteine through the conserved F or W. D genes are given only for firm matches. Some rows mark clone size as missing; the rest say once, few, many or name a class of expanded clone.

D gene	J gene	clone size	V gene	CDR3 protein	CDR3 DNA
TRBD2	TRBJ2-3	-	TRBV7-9	CASSRRLAVTDTQYF	TGTGCCAGCAGCCGCCGACTAGCGGTCACAGATACGCAGTATTTT
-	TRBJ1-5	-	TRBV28	CASRGPRAGNQPQHF	TGTGCCAGCAGGGGACCTAGGGCCGGCAATCAGCCCCAGCATTTT
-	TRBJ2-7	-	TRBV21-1	CASSRKGTGSYEQYF	TGTGCCAGCAGCAGAAAGGGGACAGGATCCTACGAGCAGTACTTC
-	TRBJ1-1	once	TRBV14	CASSPIKGLIIGAFF	TGTGCCAGCAGCCCCATCAAGGGATTGATAATTGGCGCTTTCTTT
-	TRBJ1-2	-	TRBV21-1	CASSKATAILYGYTF	TGTGCCAGCAGCAAAGCCACCGCTATCCTCTATGGCTACACCTTC
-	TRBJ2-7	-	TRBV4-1	CASSQDFRGSTYEQYF	TGCGCCAGCAGCCAAGATTTTAGGGGGTCTACCTACGAGCAGTACTTC
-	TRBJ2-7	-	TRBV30	CACNFRGRVHEQYF	TGTGCCTGTAATTTTAGAGGGAGAGTCCACGAGCAGTACTTC
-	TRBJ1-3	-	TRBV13	CASSYFSGGNSGNTIYF	TGTGCCAGCAGCTATTTCTCCGGGGGGAACTCTGGAAACACCATATATTTT
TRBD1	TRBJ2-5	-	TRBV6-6	CASSYRQGLETQYF	TGTGCCAGCAGTTACCGACAGGGATTGGAGACCCAGTACTTC
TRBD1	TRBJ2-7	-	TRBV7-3	CASSYDRGNSYEQYF	TGTGCCAGCAGCTACGACAGGGGGAACTCCTACGAGCAGTACTTC
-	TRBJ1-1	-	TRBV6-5	CASKGRENTEAFF	TGTGCCAGCAAGGGCAGGGAGAACACTGAAGCTTTCTTT
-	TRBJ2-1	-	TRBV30	CAWSQLVPYNEQFF	TGTGCCTGGAGTCAATTGGTCCCCTACAATGAGCAGTTCTTC
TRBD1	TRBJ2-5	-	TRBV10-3	CAIGRTGEETQYF	TGTGCCATCGGGCGGACAGGGGAAGAGACCCAGTACTTC
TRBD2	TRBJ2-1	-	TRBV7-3	CASSPTSGSNEQFF	TGTGCCAGCAGCCCGACTAGCGGGTCCAATGAGCAGTTCTTC
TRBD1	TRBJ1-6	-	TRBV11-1	CASSPGQGAPNSPLHF	TGTGCCAGCAGCCCTGGACAGGGGGCACCTAATTCACCCCTCCACTTT
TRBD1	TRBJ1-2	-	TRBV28	CASSLGTEANYGYTF	TGTGCCAGCAGTTTAGGGACAGAAGCTAACTATGGCTACACCTTC
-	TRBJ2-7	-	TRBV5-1	CASSTTGSHEQYF	TGCGCCAGCAGCACAACAGGGTCCCACGAGCAGTACTTC
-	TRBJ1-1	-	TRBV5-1	CASSPKGWEDTEAFF	TGCGCCAGCAGCCCGAAGGGATGGGAGGACACTGAAGCTTTCTTT
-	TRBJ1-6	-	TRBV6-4	CASPRDSPLHF	TGTGCCAGCCCCCGAGATTCACCCCTCCACTTT
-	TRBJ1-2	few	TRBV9	CASSVNQGVYGYTF	TGTGCCAGCAGCGTAAATCAGGGAGTCTATGGCTACACCTTC
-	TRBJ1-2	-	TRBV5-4	CASSPQGTYGYTF	TGTGCCAGCAGCCCACAGGGAACCTATGGCTACACCTTC
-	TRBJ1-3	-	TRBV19	CASKKQGHHSGNTIYF	TGTGCCAGTAAGAAGCAGGGGCACCACTCTGGAAACACCATATATTTT
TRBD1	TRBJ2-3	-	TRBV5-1	CASSLSGTGADTQYF	TGCGCCAGCAGCTTATCCGGGACAGGGGCAGATACGCAGTATTTT
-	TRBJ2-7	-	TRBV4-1	CASSQEGGPVSEQYF	TGCGCCAGCAGCCAAGAAGGGGGTCCAGTGAGCGAGCAGTACTTC
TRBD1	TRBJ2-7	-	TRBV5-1	CASSRGTGRGPYEQYF	TGCGCCAGCAGCCGAGGGACAGGGAGGGGCCCCTACGAGCAGTACTTC
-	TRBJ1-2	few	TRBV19	CASSIPFGDGGYTF	TGTGCCAGTAGTATCCCCTTCGGGGACGGGGGCTACACCTTC
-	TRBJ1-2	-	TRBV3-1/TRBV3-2	CASSQDRTGRYGYTF	TGTGCCAGCAGCCAAGATCGAACAGGCCGATATGGCTACACCTTC
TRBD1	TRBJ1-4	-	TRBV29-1	CSVGYRGRGNEKLFF	TGCAGCGTTGGTTACAGGGGACGGGGAAATGAAAAACTGTTTTTT
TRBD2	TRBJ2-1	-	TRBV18	CASSPRLAAPGDEQFF	TGTGCCAGCTCTCCCCGACTAGCGGCCCCAGGGGATGAGCAGTTCTTC
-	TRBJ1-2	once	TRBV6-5	CASSPQPYGGYTF	TGTGCCAGCAGCCCCCAGCCATACGGGGGCTACACCTTC
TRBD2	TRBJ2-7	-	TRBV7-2	CASSPTSGPSYEQYF	TGTGCCAGCAGCCCGACTAGCGGCCCCTCCTACGAGCAGTACTTC
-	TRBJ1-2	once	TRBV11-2	CASSLDQGSLYGYTF	TGTGCCAGCAGCTTAGATCAGGGGTCTCTCTATGGCTACACCTTC
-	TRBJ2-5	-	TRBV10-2	CASSPGRQETQYF	TGCGCCAGCAGCCCGGGCCGCCAAGAGACCCAGTACTTC
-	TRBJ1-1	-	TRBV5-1	CASSLEVEINTEAFF	TGCGCCAGCAGCTTGGAGGTAGAGATCAACACTGAAGCTTTCTTT
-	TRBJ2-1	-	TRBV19	CASTLGAGYNEQFF	TGTGCCAGTACTCTCGGGGCCGGCTACAATGAGCAGTTCTTC
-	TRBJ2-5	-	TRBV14	CASSQAWDGSQETQYF	TGTGCCAGCAGCCAAGCCTGGGATGGCTCTCAAGAGACCCAGTACTTC
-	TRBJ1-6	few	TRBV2	CASLREGNSPLHF	TGTGCCTCCCTTAGGGAGGGGAATTCACCCCTCCACTTT
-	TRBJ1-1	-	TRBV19	CASSATDTDEAFF	TGTGCCAGTAGCGCGACGGACACGGATGAAGCTTTCTTT
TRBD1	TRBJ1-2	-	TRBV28	CASSSPNRDRGYGYTF	TGTGCCAGCAGTTCCCCTAATCGGGACAGGGGGTATGGCTACACCTTC
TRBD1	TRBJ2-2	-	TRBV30	CAFGTGGTGELFF	TGTGCCTTCGGGACAGGGGGGACCGGGGAGCTGTTTTTT
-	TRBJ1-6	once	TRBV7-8	CASSFRAGGGLSSPLHF	TGTGCCAGCAGCTTTAGAGCCGGAGGAGGGCTCAGTTCACCCCTCCACTTT
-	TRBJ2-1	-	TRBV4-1	CASSFSWENEQFF	TGCGCCAGCAGCTTCTCATGGGAAAATGAGCAGTTCTTC
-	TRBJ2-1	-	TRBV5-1	CASSLGVTNEQFF	TGCGCCAGCAGCTTGGGGGTTACAAATGAGCAGTTCTTC
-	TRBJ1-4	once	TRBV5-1	CASSLVGRGDEKLFF	TGCGCCAGCAGCTTAGTGGGCAGGGGAGACGAAAAACTGTTTTTT
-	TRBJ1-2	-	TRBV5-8	CASSHDSNYGYTF	TGTGCCAGCAGCCACGACAGTAACTATGGCTACACCTTC
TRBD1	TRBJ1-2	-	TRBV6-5	CASTFNQGARGYTF	TGTGCCAGCACCTTCAACCAGGGGGCGAGGGGCTACACCTTC
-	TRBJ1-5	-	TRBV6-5	CASSYAPTGNQPQHF	TGTGCCAGCAGTTACGCGCCGACAGGAAATCAGCCCCAGCATTTT
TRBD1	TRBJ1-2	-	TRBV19	CASIPTGGGTYTF	TGTGCCAGTATTCCTACAGGGGGCGGAACCTACACCTTC
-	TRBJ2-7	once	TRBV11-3	CASSLQTGPYEQYF	TGTGCCAGCAGCCTTCAAACCGGACCCTACGAGCAGTACTTC
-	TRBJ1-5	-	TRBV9	CASSAGGINQPQHF	TGTGCCAGCAGCGCTGGAGGGATCAATCAGCCCCAGCATTTT
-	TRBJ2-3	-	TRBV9	CASSRDVFTDTQYF	TGTGCCAGTTCCCGGGACGTTTTCACAGATACGCAGTATTTT
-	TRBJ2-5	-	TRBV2	CASSTAETQYF	TGTGCCAGCAGCACTGCAGAGACCCAGTACTTC
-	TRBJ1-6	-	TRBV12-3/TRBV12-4	CASSERNSPLHF	TGTGCCAGCTCGGAGAGAAATTCACCCCTCCACTTT
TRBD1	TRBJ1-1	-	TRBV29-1	CSVFFTGARTEAFF	TGCAGCGTTTTTTTTACAGGGGCAAGAACTGAAGCTTTCTTT
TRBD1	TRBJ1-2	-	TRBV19	CASSTDRVGGYTF	TGTGCCAGTAGCACGGACAGGGTTGGAGGCTACACCTTC
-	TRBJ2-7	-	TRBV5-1	CASSFIQGAYEQYF	TGCGCCAGCAGCTTTATACAGGGAGCCTACGAGCAGTACTTC
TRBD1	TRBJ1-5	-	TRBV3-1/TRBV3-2	CASSPPEGARNQPQHF	TGTGCCAGCAGCCCGCCCGAGGGGGCCCGCAATCAGCCCCAGCATTTT